At least ten counts were recorded for the clone carrying this T cell receptor (beta chain). The antigen remains undetermined. Alpha and beta constant region primers primed reverse transcription for blood and skin samples. Via MiXCR, TCRdb re-called the 5' RACE reads, giving one row per CDR3 protein. The data show approximately 27,000 distinct CDR3 sequences, with approximately 24% seen just once and approximately 1.7% held by the top ten. Germline V gene lookup returns CDR1 KGHDR and CDR2 SFDVKD. This CDR3 is built from 14 residues. The trim removed 8 bases at V and 3 bases at J, leaving 8 bases unmatched. Whole-blood samples were under 3 ml of peripheral blood from healthy adult volunteers. An oligonucleotide containing a UMI was ligated to the 3' end of TCR cDNA. Cells were not sorted; total RNA input targeted roughly 1 to 1000 ng. The data belong to a study of naive and memory T cell subsets. Study findings and constraints: Potentially, T cell activation and differentiation skew this RNA-based measurement.

The receptor's source is a female donor in good health. V is TRBV24-1 and J is TRBJ2-7; 8 positions agree with TRBD2. The chain's CDR3 is CATMLSGSFYEQYF. The DNA of the CDR3 is TGTGCCACCATGCTAAGCGGGAGCTTCTACGAGCAGTACTTC.